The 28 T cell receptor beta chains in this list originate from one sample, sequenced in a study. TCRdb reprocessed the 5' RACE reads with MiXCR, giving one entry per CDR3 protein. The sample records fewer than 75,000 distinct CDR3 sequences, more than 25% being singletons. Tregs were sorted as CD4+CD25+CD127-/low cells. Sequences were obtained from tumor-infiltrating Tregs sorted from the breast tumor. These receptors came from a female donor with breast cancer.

The CDR3 region has the DNA TGCGCCAGCACCGCCACGTTACAGAACACTGAAGCTTTCTTT. Amino acids: CASTATLQNTEAFF. The chain has TRBV5-1 and TRBJ1-1; D ambiguous. The CDR3 contains 14 residues. The V gene's germline CDR1 is SGHRS and CDR2 YFSETQ. The V end was cut by 6 bases, the J end by 1 base, with 13 bases between.

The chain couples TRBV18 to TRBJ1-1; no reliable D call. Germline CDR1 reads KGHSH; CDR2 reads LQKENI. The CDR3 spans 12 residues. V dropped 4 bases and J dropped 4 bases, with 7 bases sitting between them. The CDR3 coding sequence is TGTGCCAGCTCACAACTAGGCACTGAAGCTTTCTTT. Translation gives CASSQLGTEAFF.

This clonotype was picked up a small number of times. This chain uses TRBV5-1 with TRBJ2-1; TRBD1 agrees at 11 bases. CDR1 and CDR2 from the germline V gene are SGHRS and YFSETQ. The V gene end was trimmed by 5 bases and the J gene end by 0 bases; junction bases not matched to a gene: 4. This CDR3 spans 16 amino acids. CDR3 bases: TGCGCCAGCAGACCCGGGACAGGGGGCTCCTACAATGAGCAGTTCTTC. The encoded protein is CASRPGTGGSYNEQFF.

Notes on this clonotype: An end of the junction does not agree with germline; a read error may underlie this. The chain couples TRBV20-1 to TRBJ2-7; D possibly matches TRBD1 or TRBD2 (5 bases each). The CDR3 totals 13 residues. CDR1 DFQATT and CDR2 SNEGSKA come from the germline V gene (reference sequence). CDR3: CSARWGLMNEEYF. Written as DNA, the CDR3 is TGCAGTGCTAGATGGGGGTTGATGAACGAGGAGTACTTC.

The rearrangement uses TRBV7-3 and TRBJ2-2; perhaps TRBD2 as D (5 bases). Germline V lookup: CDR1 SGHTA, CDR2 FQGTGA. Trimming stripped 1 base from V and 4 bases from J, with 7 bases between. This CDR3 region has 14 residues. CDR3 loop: CASSLISGTGELFF. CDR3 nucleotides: TGTGCCAGCAGCTTAATCAGCGGCACCGGGGAGCTGTTTTTT.

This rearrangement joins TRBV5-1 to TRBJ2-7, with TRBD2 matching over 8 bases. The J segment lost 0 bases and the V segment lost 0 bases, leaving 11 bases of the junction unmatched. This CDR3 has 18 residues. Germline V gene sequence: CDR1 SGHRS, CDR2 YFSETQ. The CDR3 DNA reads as TGCGCCAGCAGCTTGGGGCCCCCAGGACTAGCCAACTCCTACGAGCAGTACTTC. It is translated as CASSLGPPGLANSYEQYF.

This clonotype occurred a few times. This CDR3 is CASSLSVSGLAGMTQYF. The DNA of the CDR3 is TGTGCCAGCAGTTTATCTGTATCCGGACTAGCGGGAATGACCCAGTACTTC. The V call is TRBV28, the J call TRBJ2-5; 12 bases agree with TRBD2. Looked up from germline, CDR1 is MDHEN and CDR2 is SYDVKM. Trimming removed 1 base from V and 7 bases from J; junction bases left unmatched: 10. There are 17 residues in the CDR3.

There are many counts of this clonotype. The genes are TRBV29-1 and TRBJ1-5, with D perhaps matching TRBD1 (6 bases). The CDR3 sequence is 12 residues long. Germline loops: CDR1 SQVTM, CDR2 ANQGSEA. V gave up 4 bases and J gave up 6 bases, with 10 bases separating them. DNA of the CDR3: TGCAGCGTTGCAGGGGTTGGTCAGCCCCAGCATTTT. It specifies CSVAGVGQPQHF.

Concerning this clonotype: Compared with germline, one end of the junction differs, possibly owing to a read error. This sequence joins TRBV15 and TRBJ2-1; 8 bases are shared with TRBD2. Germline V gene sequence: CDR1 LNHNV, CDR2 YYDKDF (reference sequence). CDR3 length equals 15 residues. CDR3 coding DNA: TGTGCCACCAGCAGAGCGGGAGGGTCGGTCAATGAGCAGTTTTTC. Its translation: CATSRAGGSVNEQFF. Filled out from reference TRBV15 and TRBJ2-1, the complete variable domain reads DAMVIQNPRYQVTQFGKPVTLSCSQTLNHNVMYWYQQKSSQAPKLLFHYYDKDFNNEADTPDNFQSRRPNTSFCFLDIRSPGLGDTAMYLCATSRAGGSVNEQFFGPGTRLTVL.

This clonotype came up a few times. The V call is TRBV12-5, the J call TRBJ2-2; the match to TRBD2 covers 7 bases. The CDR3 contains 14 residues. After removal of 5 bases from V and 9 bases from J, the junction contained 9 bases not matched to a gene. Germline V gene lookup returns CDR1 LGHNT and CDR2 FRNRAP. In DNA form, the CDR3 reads TGTGCTAGTGGTCCGCAAGGCGGGGGTAGGGAGCTGTTTTTT. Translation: CASGPQGGGRELFF.

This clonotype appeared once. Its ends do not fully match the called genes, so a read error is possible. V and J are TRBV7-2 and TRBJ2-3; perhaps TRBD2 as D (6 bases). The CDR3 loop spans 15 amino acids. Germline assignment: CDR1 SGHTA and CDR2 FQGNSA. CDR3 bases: TGTGCCAGCAGCTTAGAGGCGGGGAGCACAGATACGCAGAATTTT. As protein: CASSLEAGSTDTQNF.

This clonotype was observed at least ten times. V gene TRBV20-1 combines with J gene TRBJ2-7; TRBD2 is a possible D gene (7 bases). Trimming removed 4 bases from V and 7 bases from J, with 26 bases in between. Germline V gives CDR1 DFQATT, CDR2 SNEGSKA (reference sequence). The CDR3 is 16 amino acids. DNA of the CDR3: TGCAGTGCTACCCCAGGGGCGGGAGCCCGAAGATTTGAGCAGTACTTC. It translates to CSATPGAGARRFEQYF.

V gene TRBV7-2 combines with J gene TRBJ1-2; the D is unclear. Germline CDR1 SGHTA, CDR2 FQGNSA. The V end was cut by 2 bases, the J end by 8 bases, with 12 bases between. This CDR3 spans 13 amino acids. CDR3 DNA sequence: TGTGCCAGCAGCTTATTTATTGAAACCGGCTACACCTTC. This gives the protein CASSLFIETGYTF.

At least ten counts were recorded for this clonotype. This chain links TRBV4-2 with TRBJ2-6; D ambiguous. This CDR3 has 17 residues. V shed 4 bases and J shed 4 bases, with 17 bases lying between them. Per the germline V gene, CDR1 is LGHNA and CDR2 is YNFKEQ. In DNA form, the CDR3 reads TGTGCCAGCAGCCCCCGACAAATCCTAGAGGGGGCCAACGTCCTGACTTTC. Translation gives CASSPRQILEGANVLTF.

The CDR3 region has the DNA TGTGCCAGCAGCGAAAGACGGCATGCGGTCTACGAGCAGTACTTC. Protein sequence: CASSERRHAVYEQYF. The chain joins TRBV7-2 to TRBJ2-7; D remains ambiguous. Trimming cost V 5 bases and J 3 bases, with 17 bases left between them. The CDR3 has 15 residues. CDR1 SGHTA and CDR2 FQGNSA come from the germline V gene.

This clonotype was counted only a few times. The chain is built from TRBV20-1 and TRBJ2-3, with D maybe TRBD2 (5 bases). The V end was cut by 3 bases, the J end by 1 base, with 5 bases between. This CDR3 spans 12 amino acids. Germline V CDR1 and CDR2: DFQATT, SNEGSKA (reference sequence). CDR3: CSASGGTDTQYF. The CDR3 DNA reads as TGCAGTGCTAGCGGGGGCACAGATACGCAGTATTTT.

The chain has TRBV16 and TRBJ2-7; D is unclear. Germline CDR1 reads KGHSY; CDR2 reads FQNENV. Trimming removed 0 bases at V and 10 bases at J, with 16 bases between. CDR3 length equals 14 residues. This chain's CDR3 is CASSQSLAGERQYF. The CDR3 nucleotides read TGTGCCAGCAGCCAATCGTTGGCAGGAGAGCGCCAGTACTTC.

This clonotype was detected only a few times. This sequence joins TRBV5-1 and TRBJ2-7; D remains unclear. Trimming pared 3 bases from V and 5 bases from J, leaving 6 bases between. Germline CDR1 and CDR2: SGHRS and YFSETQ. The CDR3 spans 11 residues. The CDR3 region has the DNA TGCGCCAGCAGCTCCGGGCACGAGCAGTACTTC. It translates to CASSSGHEQYF.

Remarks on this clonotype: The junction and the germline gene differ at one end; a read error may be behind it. The CDR3 region is CSTRDWGSGANVLTF. The CDR3 DNA is TGCAGTACTAGAGATTGGGGCTCTGGGGCCAACGTCCTGACTTTC. The chain couples TRBV20-1 to TRBJ2-6; perhaps TRBD2 as D (5 bases). CDR3 size: 15 residues. CDR1 DFQATT and CDR2 SNEGSKA come from the germline V gene (reference sequence).

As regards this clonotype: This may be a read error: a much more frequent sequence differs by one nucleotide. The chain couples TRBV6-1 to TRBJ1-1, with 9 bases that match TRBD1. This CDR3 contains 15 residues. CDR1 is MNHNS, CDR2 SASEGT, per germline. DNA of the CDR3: TGTGCCGGCAGTGGGGGACAGGGAATGAACACTGAAGCTTTCTTT. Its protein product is CAGSGGQGMNTEAFF.

The CDR3: CASSLGQVGTDTQYF. The DNA of the CDR3 is TGCGCCAGCAGCCTGGGACAGGTCGGGACAGATACGCAGTATTTT. The chain employs TRBV5-1 and TRBJ2-3; TRBD1 aligns across 8 bases. Germline V gene data show CDR1 as SGHRS and CDR2 as YFSETQ. Trimming removed 4 bases from V and 3 bases from J; junction bases left unmatched: 7. The CDR3 totals 15 residues. Using reference TRBV5-1 and TRBJ2-3 for the parts outside the CDR3, the full variable domain is KAGVTQTPRYLIKTRGQQVTLSCSPISGHRSVSWYQQTPGQGLQFLFEYFSETQRNKGNFPGRFSGRQFSNSRSEMNVSTLELGDSALYLCASSLGQVGTDTQYFGPGTRLTVL.

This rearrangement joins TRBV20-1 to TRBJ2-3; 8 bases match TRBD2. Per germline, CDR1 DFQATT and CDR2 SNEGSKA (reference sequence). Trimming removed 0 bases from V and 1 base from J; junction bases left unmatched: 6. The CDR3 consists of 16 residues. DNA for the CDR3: TGCAGTGCTAGAGATTCATCGGGAGGGCGCACAGATACGCAGTATTTT. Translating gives CSARDSSGGRTDTQYF.

CDR3 sequence reads: CASSPRANYGYTF. As DNA, the CDR3 is TGTGCCAGCAGCCCCCGGGCTAACTATGGCTACACCTTC. The V call is TRBV9, the J call TRBJ1-2; D unresolved. Between the trimmed V and J ends, which lost 4 bases and 0 bases, there was a span of 7 bases. CDR1 and CDR2 from the germline V gene are SGDLS and YYNGEE. This CDR3 has 13 amino acids.

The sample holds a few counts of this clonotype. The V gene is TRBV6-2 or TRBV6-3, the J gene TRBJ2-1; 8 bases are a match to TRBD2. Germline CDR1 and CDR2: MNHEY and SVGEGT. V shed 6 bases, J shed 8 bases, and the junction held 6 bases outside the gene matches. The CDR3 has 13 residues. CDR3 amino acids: CASRNGGAHEQFF. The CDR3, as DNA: TGTGCCAGCAGAAACGGGGGGGCCCATGAGCAGTTCTTC.

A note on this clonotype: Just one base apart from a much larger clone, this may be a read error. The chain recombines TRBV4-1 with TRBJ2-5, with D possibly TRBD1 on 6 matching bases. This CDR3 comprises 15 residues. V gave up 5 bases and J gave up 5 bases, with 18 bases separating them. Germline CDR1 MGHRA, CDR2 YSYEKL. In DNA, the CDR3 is TGCGCCAGCAGCAACGAGGTGGCTCAGGGGGAGACCCAGTACTTC. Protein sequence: CASSNEVAQGETQYF.

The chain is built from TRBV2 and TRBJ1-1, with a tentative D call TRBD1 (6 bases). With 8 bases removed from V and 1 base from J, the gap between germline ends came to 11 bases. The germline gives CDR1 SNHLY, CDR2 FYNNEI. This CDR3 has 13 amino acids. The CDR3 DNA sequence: TGTGCCAGCTCGTGGGGGCGGAACACTGAAGCTTTCTTT. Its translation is CASSWGRNTEAFF.

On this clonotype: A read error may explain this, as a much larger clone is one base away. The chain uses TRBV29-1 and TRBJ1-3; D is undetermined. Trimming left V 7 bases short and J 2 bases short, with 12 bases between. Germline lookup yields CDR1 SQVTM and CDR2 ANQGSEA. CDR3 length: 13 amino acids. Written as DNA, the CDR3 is TGCAGCGCGGTCCTGCGCCCTGGAAACACCATATATTTT. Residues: CSAVLRPGNTIYF. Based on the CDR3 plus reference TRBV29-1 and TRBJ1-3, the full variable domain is SAVISQKPSRDICQRGTSLTIQCQVDSQVTMMFWYRQQPGQSLTLIATANQGSEATYESGFVIDKFPISRPNLTFSTLTVSNMSPEDSSIYLCSAVLRPGNTIYFGEGSWLTVV.

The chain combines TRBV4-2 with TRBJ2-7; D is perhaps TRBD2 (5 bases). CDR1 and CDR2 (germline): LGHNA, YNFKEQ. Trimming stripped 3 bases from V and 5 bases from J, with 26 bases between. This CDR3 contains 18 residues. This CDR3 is CASSQRLRPLAGDDEQYF. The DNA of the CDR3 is TGTGCCAGCAGCCAGCGCCTCCGACCTCTAGCTGGGGATGACGAGCAGTACTTC.